This T cell receptor beta chain came from a study of cytomegalovirus exposure and HLA in healthy donors. This clone was seen just once. In the PCR, 60 Vbeta and 13 Jbeta primers were used. The repertoire was sequenced with immunoSEQ multiplex PCR; TCRdb's copy has only in-frame clones and lacks some. Seen here are over 150,000 clones, just under 80% observed once, and the top ten hold around 1.3%. After removal of 2 bases from V and 4 bases from J, the junction contained 5 bases not matched to a gene. Per the germline V gene, CDR1 is MDHEN and CDR2 is SYDVKM. The CDR3 sequence is 15 residues long. The rearrangement joins TRBV28 to TRBJ2-1; TRBD2 matches 7 bases. The sample consisted of PBMCs. The TCR comes from a woman aged 50 to 60 in good health and CMV-seronegative. CDR3 in amino acids: CASSLPGLKYNEQFF. As DNA, the CDR3 is TGTGCCAGCAGTTTACCGGGACTAAAGTACAATGAGCAGTTCTTC.